This T cell receptor beta chain was profiled in a study of cytomegalovirus exposure and HLA in healthy donors. Study conclusions and caveats: It was in a later analysis that TCR association rates were seen to vary by HLA locus, highest for DRB1 and lowest for HLA-C. Follow-up analysis later connected one missense variant in DCLRE1C with trimming of TCR beta V- and J-genes.

A multiplex PCR was run with 60 Vbeta primers and 13 Jbeta primers. Method: immunoSEQ multiplex PCR; TCRdb's copy keeps in-frame clones and lacks some. The sample has approximately 170,000 clones, 60% to 85% seen once. Details on this clone: No antigen is known for it.

The ends were cut back, 3 bases at V and 0 bases at J, with 19 bases in the middle. The germline gives CDR1 SGDLS, CDR2 YYNGEE. This CDR3 region has 17 residues. Specimen: PBMCs. The chain recombines TRBV9 with TRBJ2-7; D might be TRBD2 (5 bases). The source is a female donor in good health and CMV-seronegative. CDR3: CASSGGQSLSVSYEQYF. The CDR3 nucleotides read TGTGCCAGCAGCGGAGGGCAGAGTCTATCCGTCTCCTACGAGCAGTACTTC.